The 2 T cell receptor beta chains below come from one sample, sequenced in a study of T cells after yellow fever vaccination. TCRdb itself ran the 5' RACE reads through MiXCR, one entry per CDR3 protein. This table has 400,000 or so distinct CDR3 sequences, around a sixth appearing once. The material was PBMCs, obtained before the yellow fever booster vaccination. The receptors derive from a young man who received the YFV17D yellow fever vaccine.

The chain employs TRBV10-3 and TRBJ1-4; D gene uncertain. The CDR3 is 14 amino acids. V shed 7 bases and J shed 3 bases, with 12 bases lying between them. Germline V gives CDR1 ENHRY, CDR2 SYGVKD. The CDR3 protein is CAIKGDTPNEKLFF. In DNA form, the CDR3 reads TGTGCCATCAAGGGAGACACTCCTAATGAAAAACTGTTTTTT.

In its sample, this clonotype was seen a few times. V gene TRBV5-1 combines with J gene TRBJ1-4; D call uncertain. The CDR3 has 15 residues. Germline loops: CDR1 SGHRS, CDR2 YFSETQ. Between the trimmed V and J ends, which lost 3 bases and 0 bases, there was a span of 9 bases. CDR3 sequence: CASSWGYATNEKLFF. The DNA of the CDR3 is TGCGCCAGCAGCTGGGGATATGCAACTAATGAAAAACTGTTTTTT.